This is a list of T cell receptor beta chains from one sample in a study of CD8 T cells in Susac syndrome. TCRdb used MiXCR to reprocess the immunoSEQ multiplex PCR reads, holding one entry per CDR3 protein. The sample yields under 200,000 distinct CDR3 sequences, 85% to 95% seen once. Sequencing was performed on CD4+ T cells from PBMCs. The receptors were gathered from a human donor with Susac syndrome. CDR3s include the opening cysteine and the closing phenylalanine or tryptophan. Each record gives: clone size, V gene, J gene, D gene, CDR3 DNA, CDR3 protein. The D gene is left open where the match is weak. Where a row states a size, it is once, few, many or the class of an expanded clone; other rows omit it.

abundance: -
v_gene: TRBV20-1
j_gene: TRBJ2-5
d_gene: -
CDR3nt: TGCAGTGCTCCTTTGTACCAAGAGACCCAGTACTTC
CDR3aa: CSAPLYQETQYF

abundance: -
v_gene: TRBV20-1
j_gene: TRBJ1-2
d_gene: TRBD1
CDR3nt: TGCAGTGCTAGCCGGAGGACAGGAGGCTATGGCTACACCTTC
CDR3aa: CSASRRTGGYGYTF

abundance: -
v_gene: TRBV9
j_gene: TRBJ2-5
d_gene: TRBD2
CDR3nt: TGTGCCAGCAGCGTAGGAGTCACTAGCGGGCAAGAGACCCAGTACTTC
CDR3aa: CASSVGVTSGQETQYF

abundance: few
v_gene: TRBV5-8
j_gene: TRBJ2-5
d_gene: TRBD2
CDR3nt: TGTGCCAGCAGCCTCAGGACCACCTCGAGCGGGGGGGCTCAAGAGACCCAGTACTTC
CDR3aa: CASSLRTTSSGGAQETQYF

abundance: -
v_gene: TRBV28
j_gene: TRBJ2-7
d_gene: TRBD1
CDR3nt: TGTGCCAGCAGTCCGTATGGGGACAGGGCTGGACACGAGCAGTACTTC
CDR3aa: CASSPYGDRAGHEQYF

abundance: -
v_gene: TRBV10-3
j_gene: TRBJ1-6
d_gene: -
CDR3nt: TGTGCCATCAGATCGGATGGGAATAATTCACCCCTCCACTTT
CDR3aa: CAIRSDGNNSPLHF

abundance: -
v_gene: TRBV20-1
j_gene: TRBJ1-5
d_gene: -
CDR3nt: TGCAGTGCTAGAGTAGGGGATGGCAATCAGCCCCAGCATTTT
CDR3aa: CSARVGDGNQPQHF

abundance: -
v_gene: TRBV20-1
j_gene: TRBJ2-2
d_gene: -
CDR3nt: TGCAGTGCTAGTGATGGGGCGGGCACCGGGGAGCTGTTTTTT
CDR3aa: CSASDGAGTGELFF

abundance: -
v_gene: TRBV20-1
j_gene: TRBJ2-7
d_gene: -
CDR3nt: TGCAGTGCTAGAGTGGCAGCCGAGCAGTACTTC
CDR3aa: CSARVAAEQYF

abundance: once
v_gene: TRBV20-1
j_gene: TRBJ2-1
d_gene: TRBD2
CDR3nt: TGCAGTGCTAGAGGACTAGCGACCTACAATGAGCAGTTCTTC
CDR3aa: CSARGLATYNEQFF

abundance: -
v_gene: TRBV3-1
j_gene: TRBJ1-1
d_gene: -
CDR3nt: TGTGCCAGCAGCCAAAGGGGAGGGGCTGAAGCTTTCTTT
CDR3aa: CASSQRGGAEAFF

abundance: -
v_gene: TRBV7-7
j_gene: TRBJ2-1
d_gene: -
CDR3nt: TGTGCCAGCAGCTTGTCCCAGACGTCCTACAATGAGCAGTTCTTC
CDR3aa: CASSLSQTSYNEQFF

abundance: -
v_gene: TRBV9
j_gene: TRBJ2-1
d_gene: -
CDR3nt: TGTGCCAGCAGCCCATCTGCAGGACTCGGAAACAATGAGCAGTTCTTC
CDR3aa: CASSPSAGLGNNEQFF

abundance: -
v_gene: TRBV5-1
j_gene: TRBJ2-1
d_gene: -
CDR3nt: TGCGCCAGCAGCTTGGTAGCGAACGCTTACAATGAGCAGTTCTTC
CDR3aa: CASSLVANAYNEQFF

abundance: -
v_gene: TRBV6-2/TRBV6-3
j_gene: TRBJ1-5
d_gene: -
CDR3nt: TGTGCCAGCAGTTACATGGGGGGCAATCAGCCCCAGCATTTT
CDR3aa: CASSYMGGNQPQHF

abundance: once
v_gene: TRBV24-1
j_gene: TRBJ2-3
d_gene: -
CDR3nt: TGTGCCACCAGTGATTTGAGCGGGCCCGTCGCGGCGGATACGCAGTATTTT
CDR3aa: CATSDLSGPVAADTQYF

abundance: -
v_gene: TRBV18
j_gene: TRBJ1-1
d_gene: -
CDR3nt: TGTGCCAGCTCACCTTTTGGGGGGACTGAAGCTTTCTTT
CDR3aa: CASSPFGGTEAFF

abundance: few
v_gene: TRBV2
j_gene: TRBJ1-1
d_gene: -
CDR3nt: TGTGCCAGCAGTACCGGCGGGTTGAACACTGAAGCTTTCTTT
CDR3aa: CASSTGGLNTEAFF

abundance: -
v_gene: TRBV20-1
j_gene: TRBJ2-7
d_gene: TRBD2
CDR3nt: TGCAGTGCTAGAGATCGGCGCTTCGGGACTAGAGCCTACGAGCAGTACTTC
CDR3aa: CSARDRRFGTRAYEQYF

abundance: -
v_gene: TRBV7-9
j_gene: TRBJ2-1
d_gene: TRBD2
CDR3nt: TGTGCCAGCAGCTTAGGTTCTAGCGGGGCGATGACCTACAATGAGCAGTTCTTC
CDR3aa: CASSLGSSGAMTYNEQFF

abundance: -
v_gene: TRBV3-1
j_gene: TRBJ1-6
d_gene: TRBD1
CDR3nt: TGTGCCAGCAGCCCAGGGGGACAAATGGGGTCACCCCTCCACTTT
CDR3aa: CASSPGGQMGSPLHF

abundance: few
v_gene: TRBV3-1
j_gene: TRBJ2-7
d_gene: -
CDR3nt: TGTGCCAGCAGCCAAGCGGGGGAGCAGTACTTC
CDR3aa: CASSQAGEQYF

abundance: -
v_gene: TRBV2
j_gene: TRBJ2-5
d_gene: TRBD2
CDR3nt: TGTGCCAGCAACGATCGGGCGGGGGGGATGCAAGAGACCCAGTACTTC
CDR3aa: CASNDRAGGMQETQYF

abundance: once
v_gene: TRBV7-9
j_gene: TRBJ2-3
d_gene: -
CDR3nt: TGTGCCAGCAGGTTTGGCGGGGCCACAGATACGCAGTATTTT
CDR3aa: CASRFGGATDTQYF

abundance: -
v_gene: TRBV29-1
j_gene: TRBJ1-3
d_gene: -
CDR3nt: TGCAGCGCCATACAGGGCTTCTCTGGAAACACCATATATTTT
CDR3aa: CSAIQGFSGNTIYF

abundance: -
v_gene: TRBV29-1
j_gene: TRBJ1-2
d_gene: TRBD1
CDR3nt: TGCAGCGTAGCCGGACAGGGGGATGGCTACACCTTC
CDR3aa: CSVAGQGDGYTF

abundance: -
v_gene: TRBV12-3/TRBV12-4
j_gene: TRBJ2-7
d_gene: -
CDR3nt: TGTGCCAGCAGTTCCTTTGGAGCCACCGAGCAGTACTTC
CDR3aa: CASSSFGATEQYF

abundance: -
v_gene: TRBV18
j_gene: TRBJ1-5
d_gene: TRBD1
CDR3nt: TGTGCCAGCTACCCGACAGGGGGCTTTGGCAATCAGCCCCAGCATTTT
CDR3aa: CASYPTGGFGNQPQHF

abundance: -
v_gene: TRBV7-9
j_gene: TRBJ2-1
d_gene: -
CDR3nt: TGTGCCAGCAGCTCCATTACAGGAGACAATGAGCAGTTCTTC
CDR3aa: CASSSITGDNEQFF

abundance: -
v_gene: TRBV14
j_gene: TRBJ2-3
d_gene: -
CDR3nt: TGTGCCAGCAGCCAAGATGCTAGCACTAGCACAGATACGCAGTATTTT
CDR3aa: CASSQDASTSTDTQYF

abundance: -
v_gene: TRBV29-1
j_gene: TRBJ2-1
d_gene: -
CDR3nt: TGCAGCGTCGCCGGGACCGATGACAATGAGCAGTTCTTC
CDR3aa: CSVAGTDDNEQFF

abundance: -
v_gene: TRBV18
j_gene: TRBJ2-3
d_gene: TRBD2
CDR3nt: TGTGCCAGCTCACCCATAGCGGGGAGCACAGATACGCAGTATTTT
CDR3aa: CASSPIAGSTDTQYF

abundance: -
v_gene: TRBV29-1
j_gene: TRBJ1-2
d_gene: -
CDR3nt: TGCAGCGCGATGCGGGGGAACTATGGCTACACCTTC
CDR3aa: CSAMRGNYGYTF